Below, 28 T cell receptor beta chains from the same sample are listed, as sequenced in a study of control samples from healthy donors and cancer patients. The data were produced by immunoSEQ multiplex PCR, yet TCRdb's version contains in-frame clones alone and is incomplete. This table has fewer than 95,000 clones, approximately 80% appearing once. The specimen was blood. The receptors originated from a man in his thirties or forties in good health.

As to this clone: In the same sample, other DNA sequences code for this CDR3. The genes are TRBV18 and TRBJ1-3; the D gene is possibly TRBD1 (5 bases). Germline V gene sequence: CDR1 KGHSH, CDR2 LQKENI. The CDR3 totals 14 residues. V lost 3 bases to trimming and J lost 2 bases, with 8 bases between them. CDR3 nucleotide sequence: TGTGCCAGCTCACCTCAGGGAACTGGAAACACCATATATTTT. Translated: CASSPQGTGNTIYF.

This chain connects TRBV19 to TRBJ2-2, with 9 bases fitting TRBD1. Trimming took 5 bases from V and 5 from J; bases not matched to a gene: 6. This CDR3 region has 15 residues. Per germline, CDR1 LNHDA and CDR2 SQIVND (reference sequence). CDR3 amino acids: CASSGWTGATGELFF. The CDR3 DNA reads TGTGCCAGTAGTGGGTGGACAGGGGCGACCGGGGAGCTGTTTTTT.

This chain connects TRBV28 to TRBJ1-2; TRBD1 aligns across 7 bases. The CDR3 is made up of 14 amino acids. V lost 6 bases to trimming and J lost 8 bases; unmatched junction nucleotides: 12. Germline CDR1 reads MDHEN; CDR2 reads SYDVKM. The CDR3 sequence: CASRIDRDVGGYTF. The CDR3, as DNA: TGTGCCAGCAGAATAGACAGGGATGTAGGCGGCTACACCTTC.

The CDR3 sequence is CASSFAGGRSYNEQFF. CDR3 nucleotides: TGTGCCAGCAGCTTTGCCGGGGGACGGTCCTACAATGAGCAGTTCTTC. The rearrangement joins TRBV7-9 to TRBJ2-1, with a tentative D call TRBD2 (6 bases). CDR3 length: 16 residues. V was shortened by 3 bases and J by 1 base, with 13 bases between the two germline ends. Per the germline V gene, CDR1 is SEHNR and CDR2 is FQNEAQ (reference sequence).

This rearrangement joins TRBV30 to TRBJ2-2; D remains unclear. Germline CDR1 GTSNPN, CDR2 SVGIG (reference sequence). Trimming stripped 0 bases from V and 6 bases from J, with 8 bases between. This CDR3 comprises 13 residues. CDR3 bases: TGTGCCTGGAGTGTTAAGGGTCCCGGGGAGCTGTTTTTT. It specifies CAWSVKGPGELFF. Using reference TRBV30 and TRBJ2-2 for the parts outside the CDR3, the full variable domain is SQTIHQWPATLVQPVGSPLSLECTVEGTSNPNLYWYRQAAGRGLQLLFYSVGIGQISSEVPQNLSASRPQDRQFILSSKKLLLSDSGFYLCAWSVKGPGELFFGEGSRLTVL.

The CDR3 nucleotides read TGTGCCAGCAGCTGGGAAACTGGGGCCAACGTCCTGACTTTC. Amino acid sequence: CASSWETGANVLTF. The chain combines TRBV5-4 with TRBJ2-6; the D is unclear. This CDR3 has 14 amino acids. CDR1 is SGHNT and CDR2 is YYREEE in the germline V gene (reference sequence). The germline V and J ends were trimmed by 3 bases and 2 bases, with 6 bases remaining between them.

The CDR3: CASSFAGEQFF. CDR3 DNA: TGTGCCAGCAGTTTTGCGGGGGAGCAGTTCTTC. The V call is TRBV2, the J call TRBJ2-1; tentatively, D is TRBD2 (6 bases). V lost 5 bases and J lost 10, with 9 bases in between. The CDR3 totals 11 residues. Germline V gene lookup returns CDR1 SNHLY and CDR2 FYNNEI.

The chain is built from TRBV19 and TRBJ2-6; D unresolved. CDR1 is LNHDA, CDR2 SQIVND, per germline (reference sequence). V was clipped by 9 bases and J by 4 bases, with 7 bases between them. The CDR3 is 12 amino acids. The DNA for the CDR3 is TGTGCCAGCGATTCCGGGGCCAACGTCCTGACTTTC. It codes for CASDSGANVLTF.

The chain uses TRBV5-1 and TRBJ2-7, with TRBD1 matching 8 bases. Germline CDR1 SGHRS, CDR2 YFSETQ. The CDR3 is made up of 14 amino acids. Trimming removed 4 bases from V and 4 bases from J; junction bases left unmatched: 7. CDR3 residues: CASSQRTGSYEQYF. The CDR3 region has the DNA TGCGCCAGCAGCCAACGGACAGGGTCGTACGAGCAGTACTTC.

This chain links TRBV7-8 with TRBJ1-2, with a tentative D call TRBD1 (5 bases). Trimming left V 1 base short and J 7 bases short, with 10 bases between. Germline lookup yields CDR1 SGHVS and CDR2 FQNEAQ. There are 13 residues in the CDR3. Written as DNA, the CDR3 is TGTGCCAGCAGCTTAGTGGGGGTGACTGGCTACACCTTC. Its protein product is CASSLVGVTGYTF. Variable domain in full (rest from reference TRBV7-8 and TRBJ1-2): GAGVSQSPRYKVAKRGQDVALRCDPISGHVSLFWYQQALGQGPEFLTYFQNEAQLDKSGLPSDRFFAERPEGSVSTLKIQRTQQEDSAVYLCASSLVGVTGYTFGSGTRLTVV.

In DNA, the CDR3 is TGTGCCAGCAGCAAAGGGGTAACTGAAGCTTTCTTT. Translating gives CASSKGVTEAFF. The chain uses TRBV21-1 and TRBJ1-1. TRBV21-1 is described as a pseudogene. The CDR3 has 12 residues.

The chain employs TRBV24-1 and TRBJ1-4; 7 bases match TRBD1. The V and J ends lost 0 bases and 8 bases, in that order; junction bases with no gene match: 8. The germline gives CDR1 KGHDR, CDR2 SFDVKD. The CDR3 is 16 amino acids. CDR3 sequence (DNA): TGTGCCACCAGTGATTTGTCAACAGGGGTAGTCGAAAAACTGTTTTTT. Translation: CATSDLSTGVVEKLFF.

The chain links TRBV28 to TRBJ2-2; D not certain. CDR1 is MDHEN and CDR2 is SYDVKM in the germline V gene. The CDR3 spans 16 residues. The germline V and J ends were trimmed by 7 bases and 3 bases, with 18 bases remaining between them. The CDR3 DNA reads TGTGCCAGCATCCCTAACGGCAGGTTGGACACCGGGGAGCTGTTTTTT. It specifies CASIPNGRLDTGELFF.

The chain links TRBV19 to TRBJ1-5, with 8 bases matching TRBD1. Germline CDR1 is LNHDA and CDR2 is SQIVND (reference sequence). The CDR3 covers 16 residues. V gave up 3 bases and J gave up 4 bases; unmatched junction bases: 8. CDR3 DNA sequence: TGTGCCAGTAGTATGCGAGGACAGGGAAGGAATCAGCCCCAGCATTTT. Translation: CASSMRGQGRNQPQHF.

This chain joins TRBV4-1 and TRBJ2-3, with D possibly TRBD1 on 5 matching bases. Deletions cut 0 bases from V and 2 bases from J, with 9 bases between. From germline, CDR1 is MGHRA and CDR2 YSYEKL. The CDR3 sequence is 15 residues long. The CDR3 nucleotides read TGCGCCAGCAGCCAAGAACCTGGGGCCACAGATACGCAGTATTTT. Protein: CASSQEPGATDTQYF.

This clone showed up just a few times. The rearrangement uses TRBV11-2 and TRBJ2-1, with D unresolved. The germline gives CDR1 SGHAT, CDR2 FQNNGV. Trimming shortened V by 7 bases and J by 1 base, and 23 bases separated the two germline ends. This CDR3 contains 18 residues. In nucleotides, the CDR3 is TGTGCCAGCACCCCCGTGGGCAGGCCCCAAATATCCTACAATGAGCAGTTCTTC. It encodes CASTPVGRPQISYNEQFF. Looking up the rest from reference TRBV11-2 and TRBJ2-1 gives the full variable domain: EAGVAQSPRYKIIEKRQSVAFWCNPISGHATLYWYQQILGQGPKLLIQFQNNGVVDDSQLPKDRFSAERLKGVDSTLKIQPAKLEDSAVYLCASTPVGRPQISYNEQFFGPGTRLTVL.

This clone came up a few times. The rearrangement uses TRBV5-1 and TRBJ1-6; D remains ambiguous. CDR3 length: 14 residues. Germline CDR1 is SGHRS and CDR2 is YFSETQ. Trimming pared 4 bases from V and 0 bases from J, leaving 5 bases between. The CDR3 DNA follows: TGCGCCAGCAGCGCGAGCTCCTATAATTCACCCCTCCACTTT. Its translation is CASSASSYNSPLHF.

The CDR3 sequence: CASIEFKGDNEQFF. The CDR3 DNA reads as TGCGCCAGCATAGAATTTAAAGGCGACAATGAGCAGTTCTTC. This rearrangement joins TRBV5-1 to TRBJ2-1; no definite D call. V lost 6 bases to trimming and J lost 5 bases, with 15 bases between them. This CDR3 region has 14 residues. The germline gives CDR1 SGHRS, CDR2 YFSETQ.

This sequence joins TRBV2 and TRBJ1-2; tentatively, D is TRBD1 (6 bases). Deletions cut 10 bases from V and 2 bases from J, with 14 bases between. CDR1 SNHLY and CDR2 FYNNEI come from the germline V gene. The CDR3 runs to 13 residues. CDR3 residues: CATQGRSNYGYTF. CDR3 nucleotide sequence: TGTGCCACTCAGGGGCGGTCGAACTATGGCTACACCTTC.

The chain links TRBV6-5 to TRBJ2-1; D is uncertain. The CDR3 runs 15 residues. The germline V gene has CDR1 MNHEY and CDR2 SVGAGI. V was clipped by 0 bases and J by 8 bases, with 14 bases between them. CDR3 in DNA: TGTGCCAGCAGTTACTCCCGATTAGTTGGGGATGAGCAGTTCTTC. Its translation: CASSYSRLVGDEQFF.

V and J are TRBV9 and TRBJ2-1; D gene unclear. The CDR3 runs to 13 residues. V lost 0 bases and J 9 bases, leaving 10 bases between the germline ends. CDR1 is SGDLS and CDR2 is YYNGEE in the germline V gene. The CDR3 DNA reads as TGTGCCAGCAGCGTAGTTAGTACCGGTGAGCAGTTCTTC. This translates into CASSVVSTGEQFF.

This clone occurred once. The rearrangement joins TRBV6-1 to TRBJ1-4; the D gene is possibly TRBD1 (5 bases). Trimming removed 1 base from V and 10 bases from J, with 10 bases in between. CDR3 length: 13 residues. Germline loops: CDR1 MNHNS, CDR2 SASEGT. CDR3 protein: CASSEGGGGKLFF. The DNA of the CDR3 is TGTGCCAGCAGTGAAGGGGGTGGGGGAAAACTGTTTTTT.

This clone appeared once. V is TRBV5-6 and J is TRBJ2-5; D not resolved. The CDR3 totals 11 residues. The germline V gene encodes CDR1 SGHDT and CDR2 YYEEEE. Trimming took 0 bases from V and 3 from J, leaving 0 bases between them. CDR3 loop: CASSLEETQYF. Written as DNA, the CDR3 is TGTGCCAGCAGCTTGGAAGAGACCCAGTACTTC.

The chain carries TRBV5-4 and TRBJ2-3, with 7 bases identical to TRBD1. The CDR3 consists of 15 residues. V was pared by 3 bases and J by 2 bases, with 6 bases of the junction left unmatched. The germline V gene has CDR1 SGHNT and CDR2 YYREEE (reference sequence). Here the CDR3 reads CASSSWDRPTDTQYF. The CDR3 DNA reads TGTGCCAGCAGCTCCTGGGACAGACCCACAGATACGCAGTATTTT.

The CDR3 coding sequence is TGTGCCAGCAGCCGCCTCGGTAGCGAGCAGTACTTC. Translating gives CASSRLGSEQYF. The rearrangement joins TRBV6-6 to TRBJ2-7; no clear D. Deletions cut 6 bases from V and 6 bases from J, with 12 bases between. CDR3 size: 12 residues. The germline V gene encodes CDR1 MNHNY and CDR2 SVGAGI (reference sequence).

With respect to this clone: This sample includes further DNA sequences coding for the same CDR3. The chain has TRBV7-2 and TRBJ2-5; 10 nucleotides align to TRBD2. Germline lookup yields CDR1 SGHTA and CDR2 FQGNSA. The CDR3 covers 15 residues. The V segment lost 5 bases and the J segment 5 bases; nucleotides outside the gene matches: 8. CDR3 residues: CASSRQRGGRETQYF. In DNA, the CDR3 is TGTGCCAGCAGCCGGCAGCGGGGGGGGCGGGAGACCCAGTACTTC.

J is TRBJ1-1 and V is TRBV27; tentative D call: TRBD1 (6 bases). Germline V gene data show CDR1 as MNHEY and CDR2 as SMNVEV (reference sequence). V was cut by 4 bases and J by 1 base, with 10 bases left in between. The CDR3 loop spans 14 amino acids. CDR3 residues: CASSSRGANTEAFF. CDR3 DNA: TGTGCCAGCAGTTCCCGGGGGGCGAACACTGAAGCTTTCTTT.

V usage is TRBV19 and J usage is TRBJ2-6; 11 positions agree with TRBD1. Germline lookup yields CDR1 LNHDA and CDR2 SQIVND (reference sequence). The CDR3 totals 18 residues. J was trimmed by 2 bases and V by 8 bases; bases with no gene match: 11. The CDR3 protein is CASQLLGTGGPGANVLTF. In nucleotides, the CDR3 is TGTGCCAGTCAGCTGCTCGGGACAGGGGGTCCTGGGGCCAACGTCCTGACTTTC.